Shown below are 23 T cell receptor beta chains from a single sample sequenced in a study of blood T cell repertoires in COVID-19. Profiling relied on immunoSEQ multiplex PCR, and the TCRdb table lists in-frame clones only, not all of them. The sample records 200,000 to 250,000 clones, about 90% being singletons. Sequencing used peripheral blood. Source of these receptors: a woman under 30 who had recovered from COVID-19.

This clone was seen just once. The V and J genes are TRBV7-6 and TRBJ2-7, with 7 bases identical to TRBD1. Germline V lookup: CDR1 SGHVS, CDR2 FNYEAQ. The J segment lost 6 bases and the V segment lost 5 bases, leaving 10 bases of the junction unmatched. The CDR3 contains 14 residues. Here the CDR3 DNA reads TGTGCCAGCAGCGCGGCAGGGGGTATAGGCGAGCAGTACTTC. Protein product: CASSAAGGIGEQYF.

This clone appeared a single time. The genes are TRBV19 and TRBJ1-2; maybe TRBD1 (5 bases). Germline V lookup: CDR1 LNHDA, CDR2 SQIVND (reference sequence). The CDR3 spans 13 residues. V was cut by 6 bases and J by 8 bases, with 16 bases left in between. CDR3 region: CASRIEGVAGYTF. In DNA, the CDR3 is TGTGCCAGTAGGATCGAAGGGGTTGCGGGCTACACCTTC.

The chain recombines TRBV9 with TRBJ2-6; possibly TRBD1 for D (5 bases). The CDR3 spans 18 residues. V was trimmed by 0 bases and J by 0 bases, leaving 13 bases between them. The germline V gene has CDR1 SGDLS and CDR2 YYNGEE. The CDR3 loop reads CASSVANRITSGANVLTF. In nucleotides, the CDR3 is TGTGCCAGCAGCGTAGCTAACAGGATCACCTCTGGGGCCAACGTCCTGACTTTC.

This clone was picked up one time. The rearrangement links TRBV20-1 to TRBJ2-2, with D maybe TRBD1 (6 bases). Germline-derived CDR1 and CDR2 are DFQATT and SNEGSKA (reference sequence). This CDR3 spans 17 amino acids. V was pared by 3 bases and J by 0 bases, with 17 bases between. CDR3 nucleotides: TGCAGTGCTAGTAGCTCCGGGACAACTACGAACACCGGGGAGCTGTTTTTT. Translating gives CSASSSGTTTNTGELFF.

This chain uses TRBV11-2 with TRBJ2-5; tentatively, D is TRBD2 (5 bases). The length of the CDR3 is 13 residues. V was pared by 3 bases and J by 5 bases, with 10 bases between. Germline V gene lookup returns CDR1 SGHAT and CDR2 FQNNGV. Here the CDR3 DNA reads TGTGCCAGCAGCTTCGCTAGCTCGGAGACCCAGTACTTC. The encoded protein is CASSFASSETQYF.

The rearrangement joins TRBV13 to TRBJ2-5, with 8 bases aligning to TRBD2. The germline CDR1 and CDR2 sequences are PRHDT and FYEKMQ (reference sequence). V gave up 5 bases and J gave up 2 bases; unmatched junction bases: 7. This CDR3 contains 15 residues. This chain's CDR3 is CASSPGGEQQETQYF. The CDR3 coding sequence is TGTGCCAGCAGCCCGGGGGGGGAACAACAAGAGACCCAGTACTTC.

V is TRBV27 and J is TRBJ1-2; 9 bases match TRBD1. Trimming took 4 bases from V and 6 from J; bases not matched to a gene: 3. The CDR3 runs to 13 residues. CDR1 is MNHEY, CDR2 SMNVEV, per germline (reference sequence). CDR3 region: CASSWTGVDGYTF. CDR3 DNA: TGTGCCAGCAGTTGGACAGGGGTGGATGGCTACACCTTC.

Comments on this clone: One end of the junction varies from germline; a read error may be responsible. The chain uses TRBV12-3 or TRBV12-4 and TRBJ1-3, with 7 bases aligning to TRBD1. CDR3 size: 10 residues. The CDR3 reads CASSFLMTGF. CDR3 nucleotide sequence: TGTGCCAGCAGTTTTTTGATGACAGGGTTT.

The gene calls are TRBV7-3 and TRBJ2-7; no reliable D call. The CDR3 has 13 residues. The V end lost 5 bases, the J end lost 5 bases, and 13 bases lay between the germline ends. Germline V gives CDR1 SGHTA, CDR2 FQGTGA. As DNA, the CDR3 is TGTGCCAGCAGCCCCTCGACTTCTAACGAGCAGTACTTC. Its protein is CASSPSTSNEQYF.

This sequence joins TRBV25-1 and TRBJ2-7; unclear D gene. Trimming took 3 bases from V and 1 from J, leaving 4 bases between them. The CDR3 has 12 amino acids. Per germline, CDR1 MGHDK and CDR2 SYGVNS. CDR3 in amino acids: CASSDLSYEQYF. CDR3 in DNA: TGTGCCAGCAGTGACCTATCCTACGAGCAGTACTTC.

The V gene is TRBV5-4, the J gene TRBJ2-7; 12 bases agree with TRBD2. There are 16 residues in the CDR3. With V trimmed by 4 bases and J by 5 bases, 10 bases remained unmatched. Germline V gene sequence: CDR1 SGHNT, CDR2 YYREEE (reference sequence). The CDR3 sequence: CASSQYRLAGDDEQYF. The CDR3 DNA reads TGTGCCAGCAGCCAATACAGACTAGCGGGAGACGACGAGCAGTACTTC. The full variable domain, completed using reference TRBV5-4 and TRBJ2-7, is ETGVTQSPTHLIKTRGQQVTLRCSSQSGHNTVSWYQQALGQGPQFIFQYYREEENGRGNFPPRFSGLQFPNYSSELNVNALELDDSALYLCASSQYRLAGDDEQYFGPGTRLTVT.

The CDR3 nucleotides read TGCGCCAGCAGCCAAGATCCTAGGCGCAGCACCTACGAGCAGTACTTC. Its protein is CASSQDPRRSTYEQYF. The chain employs TRBV4-3 and TRBJ2-7, with D unclear. The CDR3 totals 16 residues. The V and J ends lost 0 bases and 2 bases respectively, with 14 bases between them. Germline assignment: CDR1 LGHNA and CDR2 YSLEER.

The rearrangement links TRBV6-5 to TRBJ2-3, with 11 positions matching TRBD2. CDR1 is MNHEY, CDR2 SVGAGI, per germline. The trim removed 5 bases at V and 4 bases at J, leaving 5 bases unmatched. The CDR3 spans 15 residues. The CDR3 is CASSSSGRAADTQYF. The CDR3 DNA follows: TGTGCCAGCAGTAGTAGCGGGAGGGCGGCAGATACGCAGTATTTT.

This clone was counted once. The chain couples TRBV7-2 to TRBJ2-1; 7 bases match TRBD1. The CDR3 loop spans 16 amino acids. Trimming removed 2 bases from V and 10 bases from J; junction bases left unmatched: 14. Germline V CDR1 and CDR2: SGHTA, FQGNSA. CDR3 nucleotide sequence: TGTGCCAGCAGCTTATCCCACCGGCTAGTACAGGGGGAGCAGTTCTTC. Protein product: CASSLSHRLVQGEQFF.

The gene calls are TRBV9 and TRBJ2-1, with 7 bases lining up with TRBD1. The CDR3 is 15 residues long. Trimming cost V 2 bases and J 1 base; bases outside gene matches: 3. Germline V gene data show CDR1 as SGDLS and CDR2 as YYNGEE. This chain's CDR3 is CASSVGQVSYNEQFF. The CDR3 nucleotides read TGTGCCAGCAGCGTTGGACAGGTATCCTACAATGAGCAGTTCTTC. The full variable domain, in which reference TRBV9 and TRBJ2-1 provide the parts outside the CDR3, is DSGVTQTPKHLITATGQRVTLRCSPRSGDLSVYWYQQSLDQGLQFLIQYYNGEERAKGNILERFSAQQFPDLHSELNLSSLELGDSALYFCASSVGQVSYNEQFFGPGTRLTVL.

This clone was recorded only once. This sequence joins TRBV7-9 and TRBJ2-1, with 8 bases matching TRBD2. The CDR3 is 15 amino acids. Per the germline V gene, CDR1 is SEHNR and CDR2 is FQNEAQ (reference sequence). Germline trimming cut 11 bases from V and 5 bases from J; bases unmatched to any gene: 14. The DNA for the CDR3 is TGTGCCTCTCCAGCGGGAGCCCTAACCGACAATGAGCAGTTCTTC. It encodes CASPAGALTDNEQFF.

J is TRBJ2-3 and V is TRBV13; D might be TRBD1 (5 bases). V lost 2 bases and J lost 0, with 12 bases in between. Germline-derived CDR1 and CDR2 are PRHDT and FYEKMQ (reference sequence). CDR3 size: 16 residues. DNA of the CDR3: TGTGCCAGCAGCTTAACGACAGCTACTAGCACAGATACGCAGTATTTT. This codes for CASSLTTATSTDTQYF.

As DNA, the CDR3 is TGTGCCAGCAGCAAGGAAGCGGGAGGTAATGAGCAGTTCTTC. Protein product: CASSKEAGGNEQFF. The rearrangement uses TRBV21-1 and TRBJ2-1; the table's TRBD2 call for D was not verified on the DNA. TRBV21-1 represents a pseudogene. The CDR3 runs 14 residues.

This rearrangement joins TRBV30 to TRBJ1-5, with 7 bases identical to TRBD1. This CDR3 has 13 residues. V dropped 4 bases and J dropped 7; count of bases not matched to a gene: 7. The germline gives CDR1 GTSNPN, CDR2 SVGIG (reference sequence). DNA for the CDR3: TGTGCCTGGACAGGAGGGGGCGGGCAGCCCCAGCATTTT. This gives the protein CAWTGGGGQPQHF.

V is TRBV5-4 and J is TRBJ2-1; TRBD2 might be the D (5 bases). This CDR3 comprises 15 residues. Germline loops: CDR1 SGHNT, CDR2 YYREEE (reference sequence). V shed 5 bases and J shed 2 bases, with 14 bases lying between them. This chain's CDR3 is CASRLRAQAYNEQFF. As DNA, the CDR3 is TGTGCCAGCAGGCTGAGGGCCCAGGCCTACAATGAGCAGTTCTTC.

The chain has TRBV11-2 and TRBJ1-2, with 7 bases that match TRBD1. The CDR3 contains 13 residues. Germline V lookup: CDR1 SGHAT, CDR2 FQNNGV. Trimming at V came to 3 bases and at J to 4 bases, leaving 2 bases not matched to a gene. The DNA of the CDR3 is TGTGCCAGCAGCTTGGGACAGCCCTATGGCTACACCTTC. Translated: CASSLGQPYGYTF. The whole variable domain, remainder taken from reference TRBV11-2 and TRBJ1-2, is EAGVAQSPRYKIIEKRQSVAFWCNPISGHATLYWYQQILGQGPKLLIQFQNNGVVDDSQLPKDRFSAERLKGVDSTLKIQPAKLEDSAVYLCASSLGQPYGYTFGSGTRLTVV.

V is TRBV5-4 and J is TRBJ2-1; D is possibly TRBD1 (6 bases). Germline V lookup: CDR1 SGHNT, CDR2 YYREEE (reference sequence). This CDR3 is 19 amino acids long. V was clipped by 4 bases and J by 0 bases, with 23 bases between them. Written as DNA, the CDR3 is TGTGCCAGCAGCCGACCTGGGAGATCAGGGGATATCTCCTACAATGAGCAGTTCTTC. This codes for CASSRPGRSGDISYNEQFF.

This chain links TRBV4-1 with TRBJ1-2, with TRBD1 matching over 7 bases. CDR1 and CDR2 from the germline V gene are MGHRA and YSYEKL. CDR3 length equals 16 residues. V shed 0 bases and J 0 bases; nucleotides not matched to a gene: 4. The CDR3 loop reads CASSQDRDRTNYGYTF. DNA for the CDR3: TGCGCCAGCAGCCAAGACCGGGACAGAACTAACTATGGCTACACCTTC.